The 12 T cell receptor beta chains below come from one sample, sequenced in a study of T-cell memory formation after mild COVID-19. MiXCR, run by TCRdb on the 5' RACE reads, gives a single entry per CDR3 protein. The sample holds around 450,000 distinct CDR3 sequences, around 19% seen once. Sample: PBMCs or a T cell subset sorted from them (not recorded which). These TCRs come from an adult woman who had mild COVID-19 (a few samples of this study predate the infection). Cell type and time point are not known.

This clonotype was seen ten or more times. The chain joins TRBV12-3 or TRBV12-4 to TRBJ2-7; D is perhaps TRBD2 (7 bases). The CDR3 contains 14 residues. V lost 3 bases and J 4 bases, leaving 13 bases between the germline ends. The CDR3 is CASSFWGGLYEQYF. The CDR3 coding sequence is TGTGCCAGCAGTTTTTGGGGGGGGCTTTACGAGCAGTACTTC.

The J gene is TRBJ1-1, the V gene TRBV19, with no clear D. The CDR3 contains 15 residues. Trimming took 3 bases from V and 4 from J, leaving 15 bases between them. Germline V lookup: CDR1 LNHDA, CDR2 SQIVND (reference sequence). This CDR3 is CASSILADGSTEAFF. In nucleotides, the CDR3 is TGTGCCAGTAGTATCTTAGCGGATGGGAGCACTGAAGCTTTCTTT. The complete variable domain, with remaining parts taken from reference TRBV19 and TRBJ1-1, reads DGGITQSPKYLFRKEGQNVTLSCEQNLNHDAMYWYRQDPGQGLRLIYYSQIVNDFQKGDIAEGYSVSREKKESFPLTVTSAQKNPTAFYLCASSILADGSTEAFFGQGTRLTVV.

The chain couples TRBV7-2 to TRBJ2-2, with 11 positions matching TRBD2. Losses at the gene ends were 4 bases for V and 7 bases for J; bases not matched to a gene: 8. Germline-derived CDR1 and CDR2 are SGHTA and FQGNSA. This CDR3 comprises 16 residues. DNA of the CDR3: TGTGCCAGCAGCTCTACTAGCGGGAGACTTAACGGGGAGCTGTTTTTT. Residues: CASSSTSGRLNGELFF.

V is TRBV20-1 and J is TRBJ1-1; D is unresolved. This CDR3 has 11 amino acids. Germline V gives CDR1 DFQATT, CDR2 SNEGSKA (reference sequence). V was pared by 8 bases and J by 7 bases, with 14 bases between. CDR3 coding DNA: TGCAGTACAAGGGTAGGCCTTGAAGCTTTCTTT. As protein: CSTRVGLEAFF.

A few counts support this clonotype. The V gene is TRBV7-3, the J gene TRBJ2-1; 9 bases agree with TRBD2. The CDR3 totals 15 residues. J was trimmed by 3 bases and V by 2 bases; bases with no gene match: 2. Germline V gene lookup returns CDR1 SGHTA and CDR2 FQGTGA. CDR3 nucleotide sequence: TGTGCCAGCAGCTTAGGGACTAGCCGCTACAATGAGCAGTTCTTC. Residues: CASSLGTSRYNEQFF.

This chain connects TRBV14 to TRBJ2-2; D not resolved. The CDR3 loop spans 13 amino acids. Germline CDR1 is SGHDN and CDR2 is FVKESK. Trimming pared 4 bases from V and 8 bases from J, leaving 11 bases between. DNA of the CDR3: TGTGCCAGCAGCCGGAGATTAGGAGGGGAGCTGTTTTTT. Protein: CASSRRLGGELFF. The full variable domain, its missing parts supplied by reference TRBV14 and TRBJ2-2, is EAGVTQFPSHSVIEKGQTVTLRCDPISGHDNLYWYRRVMGKEIKFLLHFVKESKQDESGMPNNRFLAERTGGTYSTLKVQPAELEDSGVYFCASSRRLGGELFFGEGSRLTVL.

The chain has TRBV20-1 and TRBJ1-1; weak D call: TRBD1 (6 bases). CDR3 length equals 15 residues. V was clipped by 2 bases and J by 0 bases, with 13 bases between them. In germline, CDR1 is DFQATT, CDR2 SNEGSKA (reference sequence). CDR3 residues: CSARWGGRLNTEAFF. The DNA of the CDR3 is TGCAGTGCTAGATGGGGGGGGCGCCTGAACACTGAAGCTTTCTTT.

This clonotype showed up just a few times. This rearrangement joins TRBV12-3 or TRBV12-4 to TRBJ2-7, with a tentative D call TRBD2 (5 bases). There are 17 residues in the CDR3. The V end lost 0 bases, the J end lost 2 bases, and 17 bases lay between the germline ends. The CDR3 sequence is CASSLARASFTTYEQYF. CDR3 bases: TGTGCCAGCAGTTTAGCCCGGGCTAGCTTTACCACCTACGAGCAGTACTTC.

This clonotype was counted between two and nine times. The rearrangement links TRBV15 to TRBJ1-5; D unresolved. CDR3 length equals 17 residues. CDR1 and CDR2 from the germline V gene are LNHNV and YYDKDF (reference sequence). Trimming shortened V by 5 bases and J by 2 bases, and 19 bases separated the two germline ends. CDR3 sequence: CATSAIPNVGGNQPQHF. As DNA, the CDR3 is TGTGCCACCAGCGCAATCCCCAACGTGGGTGGCAATCAGCCCCAGCATTTT.

This clonotype came up a few times. V and J are TRBV20-1 and TRBJ1-2; tentatively, D is TRBD1 (5 bases). The CDR3 has 14 residues. The V end lost 3 bases, the J end lost 1 base, and 12 bases lay between the germline ends. Germline loops: CDR1 DFQATT, CDR2 SNEGSKA (reference sequence). The CDR3 DNA sequence: TGCAGTGCTAGCACCTCAGGGCGTAACTATGGCTACACCTTC. Its protein is CSASTSGRNYGYTF.

Only a few counts were recorded for this clonotype. This chain links TRBV20-1 with TRBJ2-1; tentatively, D is TRBD1 (6 bases). The CDR3 spans 15 residues. Germline values: CDR1 DFQATT, CDR2 SNEGSKA (reference sequence). The V and J ends lost 0 bases and 2 bases respectively, with 11 bases between them. CDR3 coding DNA: TGCAGTGCTAGAGATATTAAGGGGGCCTACAATGAGCAGTTCTTC. Translation gives CSARDIKGAYNEQFF.

This clonotype was seen repeatedly, ten times or more. The genes are TRBV15 and TRBJ2-5; 7 bases map to TRBD2. The CDR3 contains 13 residues. V lost 8 bases, J lost 2 bases, and 5 bases stayed unmatched. The germline CDR1 and CDR2 sequences are LNHNV and YYDKDF (reference sequence). This chain's CDR3 is CATSPGLQETQYF. The CDR3 nucleotides are TGTGCCACCTCTCCGGGACTACAAGAGACCCAGTACTTC.